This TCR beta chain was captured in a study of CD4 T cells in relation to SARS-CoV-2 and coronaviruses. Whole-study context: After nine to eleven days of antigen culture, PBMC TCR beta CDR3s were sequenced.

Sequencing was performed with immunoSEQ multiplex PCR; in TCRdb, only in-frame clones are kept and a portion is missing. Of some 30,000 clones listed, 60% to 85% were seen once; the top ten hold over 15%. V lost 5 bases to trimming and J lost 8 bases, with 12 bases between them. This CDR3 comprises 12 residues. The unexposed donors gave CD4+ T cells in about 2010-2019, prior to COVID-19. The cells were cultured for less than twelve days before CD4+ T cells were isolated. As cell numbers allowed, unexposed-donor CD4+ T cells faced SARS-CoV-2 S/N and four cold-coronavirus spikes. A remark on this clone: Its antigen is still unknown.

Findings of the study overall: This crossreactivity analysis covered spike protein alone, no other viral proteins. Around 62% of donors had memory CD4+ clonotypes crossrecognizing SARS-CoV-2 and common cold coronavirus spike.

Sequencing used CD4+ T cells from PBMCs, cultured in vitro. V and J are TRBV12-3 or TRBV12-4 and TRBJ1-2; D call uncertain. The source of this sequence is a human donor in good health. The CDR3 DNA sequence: TGTGCCAGCAGTCTATGGCCGGGAGGCTACACCTTC. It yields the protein CASSLWPGGYTF.